These 29 T cell receptor beta chains were all obtained from the same sample, sequenced in a study of PD-1 blockade in classical Hodgkin lymphoma. Each patient relapsed following autologous stem cell transplantation, and prior brentuximab vedotin exposure differed. The table came from immunoSEQ multiplex PCR; TCRdb's copy has only in-frame clones and leaves some out. The sample lists tens of thousands of clones, roughly 78% seen once, with around 15% in the top ten. The starting material was peripheral blood mononuclear cells (PBMCs), obtained at baseline. The origin of the receptors is a human donor with classical Hodgkin lymphoma.

The V call is TRBV7-2, the J call TRBJ2-7; 7 nucleotides agree with TRBD1. CDR1 is SGHTA and CDR2 is FQGNSA in the germline V gene. The J segment lost 4 bases and the V segment lost 2 bases, leaving 8 bases of the junction unmatched. The CDR3 has 15 amino acids. This chain's CDR3 is CASSLSGTDVYEQYF. The CDR3 DNA follows: TGTGCCAGCAGCTTATCTGGGACAGACGTTTACGAGCAGTACTTC.

The chain recombines TRBV5-1 with TRBJ2-5; D is undetermined. The CDR3 runs 15 residues. Trimming removed 4 bases at V and 3 bases at J, with 16 bases between. Germline V gives CDR1 SGHRS, CDR2 YFSETQ. CDR3 residues: CASSPGLEPKETQYF. The CDR3 region has the DNA TGCGCCAGCAGCCCGGGCTTGGAGCCCAAAGAGACCCAGTACTTC.

The V and J genes are TRBV11-3 and TRBJ2-7; D possibly matches TRBD1 or TRBD2 (5 bases each). CDR1 is SGHNT and CDR2 is YENEEA in the germline V gene. With 4 bases removed from V and 6 bases from J, the gap between germline ends came to 22 bases. CDR3 size: 16 residues. The CDR3 loop is CASSSSGTSSPGEQYF. The CDR3 bases are TGTGCCAGCAGCTCCTCCGGGACCTCCTCCCCTGGCGAGCAGTACTTC.

To note about this clone: An end of the junction differs from the germline gene, which may be a read error. The chain uses TRBV2 and TRBJ1-1, with a possible D match to TRBD1 (5 bases). The CDR3 contains 8 residues. The germline V gene has CDR1 SNHLY and CDR2 FYNNEI. This CDR3 is CARDGTAF. Here the CDR3 DNA reads TGTGCCAGAGACGGGACGGCGTTT. The full variable domain, its missing parts supplied by reference TRBV2 and TRBJ1-1, is EPEVTQTPSHQVTQMGQEVILRCVPISNHLYFYWYRQILGQKVEFLVSFYNNEISEKSEIFDDQFSVERPDGSNFTLKIRSTKLEDSAMYFCARDGTAFGQGTRLTVV.

V usage is TRBV7-2 and J usage is TRBJ1-3, with TRBD1 identical over 7 bases. V was clipped by 2 bases and J by 7 bases; unmatched bases: 17. CDR1 SGHTA and CDR2 FQGNSA come from the germline V gene. The CDR3 runs to 18 residues. The CDR3 DNA follows: TGTGCCAGCAGCTTAAAAAGGGGTAATCCGCAGGGGGACAACACCATATATTTT. Translating gives CASSLKRGNPQGDNTIYF.

The chain couples TRBV5-1 to TRBJ2-7; D might be TRBD2 (6 bases). Germline V CDR1 and CDR2: SGHRS, YFSETQ. This CDR3 spans 13 amino acids. V lost 7 bases and J lost 6, with 17 bases in between. The chain's CDR3 is CASSWALGGEQYF. As DNA, the CDR3 is TGCGCCAGCTCGTGGGCCCTCGGGGGCGAGCAGTACTTC. Variable domain in full (rest from reference TRBV5-1 and TRBJ2-7): KAGVTQTPRYLIKTRGQQVTLSCSPISGHRSVSWYQQTPGQGLQFLFEYFSETQRNKGNFPGRFSGRQFSNSRSEMNVSTLELGDSALYLCASSWALGGEQYFGPGTRLTVT.

This rearrangement joins TRBV19 to TRBJ1-2, with 7 bases that match TRBD1. The germline gives CDR1 LNHDA, CDR2 SQIVND (reference sequence). The CDR3 loop spans 14 amino acids. V trimming: 5 bases; J trimming: 6 bases; junction bases outside the gene matches: 9. The CDR3 here is CASSGDREGDGYTF. DNA for the CDR3: TGTGCCAGTAGTGGCGACAGGGAAGGAGATGGCTACACCTTC.

As to this clone: Relative to the germline gene, one junction end is altered; a read error may explain this. The chain employs TRBV6-1 and TRBJ1-1; 8 bases are a match to TRBD1. This CDR3 spans 9 amino acids. From germline, CDR1 is MNHNS and CDR2 SASEGT. The CDR3 DNA is TGTGCCACCAGGGACAGGCCGGTGTTT. Protein: CATRDRPVF.

This clone is large within its sample. Other DNA sequences in this specimen translate into the identical CDR3. Here the CDR3 reads CASSQEMAYTEAFF. CDR3 DNA: TGCGCCAGCAGCCAAGAGATGGCATACACTGAAGCTTTCTTT. The chain combines TRBV4-1 with TRBJ1-1; D gene ambiguous. The germline V and J ends were trimmed by 0 bases and 3 bases, with 8 bases remaining between them. CDR3 length: 14 amino acids. From germline, CDR1 is MGHRA and CDR2 YSYEKL.

This rearrangement joins TRBV9 to TRBJ1-1; D unresolved. This CDR3 contains 14 residues. Per the germline V gene, CDR1 is SGDLS and CDR2 is YYNGEE. The V and J ends lost 1 base and 1 base respectively, with 8 bases between them. This chain's CDR3 is CASSVSPGNTEAFF. The CDR3, as DNA: TGTGCCAGCAGCGTAAGTCCGGGGAACACTGAAGCTTTCTTT.

To note about this clone: A junction boundary mismatches the germline segment, possibly from a read error. The chain uses TRBV5-1 and TRBJ2-3, with 8 bases aligning to TRBD1. From germline, CDR1 is SGHRS and CDR2 YFSETQ. The CDR3 has 13 amino acids. The CDR3 region has the DNA TGCGCCAGCAGCCCACCCACCGAGGGACAGGTAATTTTT. This gives the protein CASSPPTEGQVIF. The complete variable domain, with remaining parts taken from reference TRBV5-1 and TRBJ2-3, reads KAGVTQTPRYLIKTRGQQVTLSCSPISGHRSVSWYQQTPGQGLQFLFEYFSETQRNKGNFPGRFSGRQFSNSRSEMNVSTLELGDSALYLCASSPPTEGQVIFGPGTRLTVL.

The J gene is TRBJ1-2, the V gene TRBV6-8; 9 bases match TRBD1. V was pared by 0 bases and J by 1 base, with 9 bases of the junction left unmatched. The CDR3 runs 18 residues. The germline CDR1 and CDR2 sequences are MNHGY and SAAAGT. CDR3 amino acids: CASSYSRDRVAVNYGYTF. The CDR3 DNA is TGTGCCAGCAGTTACTCGAGGGACAGGGTCGCCGTTAACTATGGCTACACCTTC.

The rearrangement joins TRBV2 to TRBJ2-7, with TRBD2 matching 12 bases. The V gene end was trimmed by 4 bases and the J gene end by 1 base; junction bases not matched to a gene: 11. Germline values: CDR1 SNHLY, CDR2 FYNNEI. This CDR3 region has 18 residues. As DNA, the CDR3 is TGTGCCAGCAGTGCCGGCTCTAGCGGGGGGGCCAGGTCCTACGAGCAGTACTTC. It translates to CASSAGSSGGARSYEQYF.

The CDR3 region has the DNA TGTGCCAGCAGCTTGGGCGGGGGGACCCCCGATGAGCAGTTCTTC. This codes for CASSLGGGTPDEQFF. V usage is TRBV7-3 and J usage is TRBJ2-1; TRBD2 agrees at 8 bases. The CDR3 extends over 15 amino acids. Germline V gives CDR1 SGHTA, CDR2 FQGTGA. J was trimmed by 8 bases and V by 3 bases; bases with no gene match: 9.

Only one count was recorded for this clone. In nucleotides, the CDR3 is TGTGCCAGCCGTTTCGTTCTTTCTAGCACAGATACGCAGTATTTT. Amino acids: CASRFVLSSTDTQYF. The rearrangement joins TRBV6-1 to TRBJ2-3; no definite D call. Germline assignment: CDR1 MNHNS and CDR2 SASEGT. This CDR3 is 15 amino acids long. The germline V and J ends were trimmed by 8 bases and 0 bases, with 15 bases remaining between them.

V usage is TRBV7-9 and J usage is TRBJ2-4, with 14 bases lining up with TRBD2. CDR1 is SEHNR and CDR2 is FQNEAQ in the germline V gene (reference sequence). V was clipped by 5 bases and J by 7 bases; unmatched bases: 13. This CDR3 comprises 18 residues. In DNA, the CDR3 is TGTGCCAGCAGCCACGGACTAGCGGGGGGTCCCCCTCTTAACATTCAGTACTTC. Translating gives CASSHGLAGGPPLNIQYF. Full variable domain (rest looked up from reference TRBV7-9 and TRBJ2-4): DTGVSQNPRHKITKRGQNVTFRCDPISEHNRLYWYRQTLGQGPEFLTYFQNEAQLEKSRLLSDRFSAERPKGSFSTLEIQRTEQGDSAMYLCASSHGLAGGPPLNIQYFGAGTRLSVL.

V and J are TRBV18 and TRBJ1-1; perhaps TRBD1 as D (5 bases). This CDR3 region has 15 residues. CDR1 and CDR2 from the germline V gene are KGHSH and LQKENI. The V end was cut by 3 bases, the J end by 10 bases, with 21 bases between. Here the CDR3 reads CASSPTDGTAPGAFF. The CDR3 bases are TGTGCCAGCTCACCTACGGACGGGACCGCACCGGGAGCTTTCTTT.

The chain carries TRBV6-1 and TRBJ1-2; D unclear. CDR3 length: 13 amino acids. Germline V gene data show CDR1 as MNHNS and CDR2 as SASEGT. Deletions cut 4 bases from V and 3 bases from J, with 9 bases between. The CDR3 DNA sequence: TGTGCCAGCAGTGCGAACGGGGACTATGGCTACACCTTC. Its translation is CASSANGDYGYTF.

This clone appeared once. V and J are TRBV30 and TRBJ2-7, with 7 bases lining up with TRBD2. In germline, CDR1 is GTSNPN, CDR2 SVGIG (reference sequence). There are 15 residues in the CDR3. V was clipped by 0 bases and J by 6 bases; unmatched bases: 11. The CDR3: CAWSVQRGGPTEQYF. The CDR3 DNA sequence: TGTGCCTGGAGTGTACAAAGGGGAGGGCCTACCGAGCAGTACTTC.

V gene TRBV7-9 combines with J gene TRBJ2-5; TRBD2 matches 14 bases. This CDR3 has 16 residues. Germline CDR1 and CDR2: SEHNR and FQNEAQ (reference sequence). Trimming at V came to 4 bases and at J to 7 bases, leaving 8 bases not matched to a gene. CDR3 sequence: CASSSSGTSGGVTQYF. In DNA form, the CDR3 reads TGTGCCAGCAGCTCCTCAGGGACTAGCGGGGGTGTGACCCAGTACTTC.

The genes are TRBV12-5 and TRBJ1-1, with D possibly being TRBD1 (5 bases). CDR3 length equals 16 residues. Trimming left V 0 bases short and J 11 bases short, with 22 bases between. The germline gives CDR1 LGHNT, CDR2 FRNRAP. CDR3: CASGLVPGRGLGDAFF. The CDR3 coding sequence is TGTGCTAGTGGTTTGGTTCCGGGACGGGGGTTGGGGGACGCTTTCTTT.

There are a few counts of this clone. The chain is built from TRBV6-1 and TRBJ2-3; 7 bases align to TRBD1. There are 15 residues in the CDR3. The V and J ends lost 3 bases and 4 bases, in that order; junction bases with no gene match: 7. From germline, CDR1 is MNHNS and CDR2 SASEGT. The CDR3 region is CASSDSQGVADTQYF. The CDR3 DNA sequence: TGTGCCAGCAGTGATTCCCAGGGGGTGGCAGATACGCAGTATTTT.

The V call is TRBV6-5, the J call TRBJ1-3; no clear D. CDR1 is MNHEY, CDR2 SVGAGI, per germline. The CDR3 totals 13 residues. The V gene lost 5 bases and the J gene lost 2 bases, with 7 bases spanning the gap. CDR3 sequence reads: CASSSSTGNTIYF. The CDR3 region has the DNA TGTGCCAGCAGTAGCTCGACTGGAAACACCATATATTTT.

V and J are TRBV4-3 and TRBJ1-1; possible D gene TRBD1, 5 bases. Trimming left V 3 bases short and J 4 bases short, with 18 bases between. Germline V gives CDR1 LGHNA, CDR2 YSLEER. The CDR3 is 16 residues long. The CDR3 loop is CASSQDRQTEGTEAFF. CDR3 nucleotides: TGCGCCAGCAGCCAGGATCGACAGACAGAGGGCACTGAAGCTTTCTTT.

The genes are TRBV2 and TRBJ1-5, with D tentatively TRBD1 (5 bases). V was trimmed by 11 bases and J by 4 bases, leaving 15 bases between them. The germline V gene has CDR1 SNHLY and CDR2 FYNNEI. The CDR3 runs 13 residues. The CDR3 protein is CACSRDGNQPQHF. The DNA of the CDR3 is TGTGCCTGTAGCCGGGACGGTAATCAGCCCCAGCATTTT.

J is TRBJ1-2 and V is TRBV6-5; no clear D gene. Germline V gene sequence: CDR1 MNHEY, CDR2 SVGAGI. V lost 7 bases to trimming and J lost 7 bases, with 19 bases between them. CDR3 length equals 14 residues. The CDR3 sequence is CASTQLVGFSGYTF. The DNA for the CDR3 is TGTGCCAGCACGCAATTGGTCGGATTCAGTGGCTACACCTTC.

This chain joins TRBV5-4 and TRBJ1-2; 9 nucleotides match TRBD1. CDR3 length: 15 residues. Germline assignment: CDR1 SGHNT and CDR2 YYREEE (reference sequence). J was trimmed by 4 bases and V by 4 bases; bases with no gene match: 8. Here the CDR3 DNA reads TGTGCCAGCAGCGTAGACAGGGGGTCGGGCTATGGCTACACCTTC. The encoded protein is CASSVDRGSGYGYTF.

This chain's CDR3 is CASSLEGDFNSPLHF. As DNA, the CDR3 is TGTGCCAGCAGCTTAGAAGGAGATTTCAATTCACCCCTCCACTTT. The chain uses TRBV7-2 and TRBJ1-6; D not certain. The CDR3 is 15 amino acids. V lost 1 base, J lost 7 bases, and 11 bases lay in between. The germline V gene encodes CDR1 SGHTA and CDR2 FQGNSA.

The V gene is TRBV5-1, the J gene TRBJ2-7; D unclear. This CDR3 has 15 residues. Germline V gives CDR1 SGHRS, CDR2 YFSETQ. The germline V and J ends were trimmed by 0 bases and 2 bases, with 12 bases remaining between them. CDR3 sequence (DNA): TGCGCCAGCAGCTTGGAGGGTGGCCCCACCTACGAGCAGTACTTC. This gives the protein CASSLEGGPTYEQYF.